One and the same sample provided the 30 T cell receptor beta chains below, sequenced in a study of cytomegalovirus exposure and HLA in healthy donors. The PCR made use of 60 Vbeta and 13 Jbeta primers. The method was immunoSEQ multiplex PCR; TCRdb's version includes in-frame clones alone and lacks a portion of them. The sample lists 110,000 to 150,000 clones, around 83% occurring once. The material sequenced was PBMCs. Receptors originate from a middle-aged man in good health and CMV-seropositive.

This chain uses TRBV7-9 with TRBJ2-1, with D uncertain. The CDR3 has 15 residues. Germline V gives CDR1 SEHNR, CDR2 FQNEAQ (reference sequence). The V end lost 3 bases, the J end lost 0 bases, and 9 bases lay between the germline ends. CDR3: CASSFGGSSYNEQFF. The CDR3 bases are TGTGCCAGCAGCTTCGGCGGAAGCTCCTACAATGAGCAGTTCTTC.

The chain combines TRBV9 with TRBJ2-3; 9 bases match TRBD2. V shed 3 bases, J shed 4 bases, and the junction held 3 bases outside the gene matches. This CDR3 is 14 amino acids long. Germline loops: CDR1 SGDLS, CDR2 YYNGEE. The CDR3 protein is CASSAGTSPDTQYF. CDR3 coding DNA: TGTGCCAGCAGCGCTGGGACTAGCCCAGATACGCAGTATTTT.

J is TRBJ1-5 and V is TRBV18; TRBD1 agrees at 7 bases. V lost 2 bases to trimming and J lost 5 bases; unmatched junction nucleotides: 3. The CDR3 has 14 residues. Germline V CDR1 and CDR2: KGHSH, LQKENI. The CDR3 here is CASSPAGGYQPQHF. The CDR3 DNA reads TGTGCCAGCTCACCAGCAGGGGGGTATCAGCCCCAGCATTTT.

The V gene is TRBV6-1, the J gene TRBJ2-1; 7 nucleotides align to TRBD2. The CDR3 spans 15 residues. Germline loops: CDR1 MNHNS, CDR2 SASEGT. The V segment lost 5 bases and the J segment 4 bases; nucleotides outside the gene matches: 8. This CDR3 is CASSSLAARYNEQFF. In nucleotides, the CDR3 is TGTGCCAGCAGTTCGCTAGCGGCCAGGTACAATGAGCAGTTCTTC.

This clone was detected only once. The V gene is TRBV5-1, the J gene TRBJ2-2; no clear D. The CDR3 contains 17 residues. Trimming cost V 0 bases and J 4 bases, with 16 bases left between them. Germline CDR1 and CDR2: SGHRS and YFSETQ. The CDR3 DNA is TGCGCCAGCAGCTTGGACTATAGCCGTAAACTCACCGGGGAGCTGTTTTTT. Its protein is CASSLDYSRKLTGELFF.

The chain is built from TRBV30 and TRBJ1-2, with a tentative D call TRBD1 (5 bases). The CDR3 spans 15 residues. Looked up from germline, CDR1 is GTSNPN and CDR2 is SVGIG (reference sequence). V lost 0 bases and J lost 4, with 15 bases in between. CDR3 protein: CAWSVGTVQGYGYTF. The CDR3, as DNA: TGTGCCTGGAGTGTAGGGACTGTTCAGGGCTATGGCTACACCTTC.

The table lists this clone with a few counts. V is TRBV2 and J is TRBJ1-1; D gene uncertain. The CDR3 is 12 residues long. CDR1 and CDR2 from the germline V gene are SNHLY and FYNNEI. CDR3 region: CASEKDGTEAFF. The CDR3 nucleotides read TGTGCGTCGGAGAAGGATGGCACTGAAGCTTTCTTT.

The chain couples TRBV6-1 to TRBJ2-7, with 7 bases lining up with TRBD2. Trimming removed 2 bases from V and 4 bases from J; junction bases left unmatched: 5. The CDR3 totals 14 residues. Germline CDR1 MNHNS, CDR2 SASEGT. The CDR3 here is CASSEQGLLYEQYF. For the CDR3, the DNA is TGTGCCAGCAGTGAACAGGGACTACTTTACGAGCAGTACTTC.

V and J are TRBV7-2 and TRBJ2-7, with a tentative D call TRBD2 (6 bases). CDR1 SGHTA and CDR2 FQGNSA come from the germline V gene. V gave up 4 bases and J gave up 2 bases, with 9 bases separating them. The CDR3 totals 13 residues. DNA for the CDR3: TGTGCCAGCAGCTCCCGACTAGCCTACGAGCAGTACTTC. Amino acids: CASSSRLAYEQYF. Full variable domain (rest looked up from reference TRBV7-2 and TRBJ2-7): GAGVSQSPSNKVTEKGKDVELRCDPISGHTALYWYRQSLGQGLEFLIYFQGNSAPDKSGLPSDRFSAERTGGSVSTLTIQRTQQEDSAVYLCASSSRLAYEQYFGPGTRLTVT.

The chain couples TRBV5-1 to TRBJ1-5, with 8 bases lining up with TRBD1. Losses at the gene ends were 1 base for V and 6 bases for J; bases not matched to a gene: 15. This CDR3 spans 18 amino acids. Looked up from germline, CDR1 is SGHRS and CDR2 is YFSETQ. Written as DNA, the CDR3 is TGCGCCAGCAGCTTGAAAGAACGGGTGGCAGGGGGCTGTCAGCCCCAGCATTTT. It is translated as CASSLKERVAGGCQPQHF.

This chain links TRBV7-6 with TRBJ2-7; TRBD1 aligns across 11 bases. Germline V gene sequence: CDR1 SGHVS, CDR2 FNYEAQ. J lost 2 bases, V lost 5 bases, and 8 bases had no gene match. There are 16 residues in the CDR3. CDR3 nucleotide sequence: TGTGCCAGCAGCCGAGGGAGGGGACAGGGGGCCTACGAGCAGTACTTC. This sequence encodes CASSRGRGQGAYEQYF.

The chain carries TRBV14 and TRBJ1-3, with 8 positions matching TRBD1. V trimming: 8 bases; J trimming: 2 bases; junction bases outside the gene matches: 8. The CDR3 is 15 amino acids. Germline V gene data show CDR1 as SGHDN and CDR2 as FVKESK. CDR3 in DNA: TGTGCCAGCGGTTTCCAGGGGGCGGCTGGAAACACCATATATTTT. Translating it yields CASGFQGAAGNTIYF.

This chain links TRBV6-1 with TRBJ2-1; maybe TRBD1 (6 bases). Trimming left V 4 bases short and J 12 bases short, with 13 bases between. This CDR3 is built from 12 residues. Germline V gene sequence: CDR1 MNHNS, CDR2 SASEGT. The CDR3 region is CASSGVQGVQFF. CDR3 DNA sequence: TGTGCCAGCAGTGGAGTACAGGGTGTGCAGTTCTTC.

The chain joins TRBV7-2 to TRBJ1-2; possibly TRBD1 for D (6 bases). The CDR3 is 15 residues long. V was clipped by 4 bases and J by 1 base, with 13 bases between them. The V gene's germline CDR1 is SGHTA and CDR2 FQGNSA. CDR3 region: CASSYPGQFNYGYTF. The DNA of the CDR3 is TGTGCCAGCAGCTACCCGGGACAATTTAACTATGGCTACACCTTC. Full variable domain (rest looked up from reference TRBV7-2 and TRBJ1-2): GAGVSQSPSNKVTEKGKDVELRCDPISGHTALYWYRQSLGQGLEFLIYFQGNSAPDKSGLPSDRFSAERTGGSVSTLTIQRTQQEDSAVYLCASSYPGQFNYGYTFGSGTRLTVV.

The chain is built from TRBV5-6 and TRBJ2-3; 11 bases are shared with TRBD1. V lost 5 bases and J lost 3; bases outside the gene matches: 5. The length of the CDR3 is 15 residues. CDR1 is SGHDT and CDR2 is YYEEEE in the germline V gene. The CDR3 DNA follows: TGTGCCAGCAGACGGGACAGGGGGAGGACAGATACGCAGTATTTT. Its protein product is CASRRDRGRTDTQYF.

The J gene is TRBJ2-7, the V gene TRBV14; 8 nucleotides agree with TRBD1. This CDR3 has 13 residues. Germline CDR1 and CDR2: SGHDN and FVKESK. V lost 1 base to trimming and J lost 6 bases; unmatched junction nucleotides: 2. The CDR3 coding sequence is TGTGCCAGCAGCCAAGCAGGGGGCGGCGAGCAGTACTTC. Translation gives CASSQAGGGEQYF.

About this clone itself: An end of the junction does not agree with germline; a read error may underlie this. This chain links TRBV7-7 with TRBJ2-5; TRBD1 might be the D (5 bases). The CDR3 extends over 14 amino acids. Germline CDR1 reads SSHAT; CDR2 reads FNYEAQ (reference sequence). CDR3 sequence reads: CASSSARQGQTQYF. CDR3 bases: TGTGCTAGCAGCTCCGCCCGGCAGGGCCAGACCCAGTACTTC.

This clone was detected once. One end of the junction is discordant with germline, which a read error may explain. The V call is TRBV6-1, the J call TRBJ2-7, with 8 bases matching TRBD1. Per the germline V gene, CDR1 is MNHNS and CDR2 is SASEGT. This CDR3 is 16 amino acids long. Here the CDR3 reads CANSGPRTGLSYEQYF. The CDR3 DNA reads as TGTGCCAACAGTGGACCGAGGACAGGGCTCTCCTACGAGCAGTACTTC.

The J gene is TRBJ1-6, the V gene TRBV7-3; D might be TRBD1 (6 bases). V was trimmed by 2 bases and J by 5 bases, leaving 10 bases between them. Germline loops: CDR1 SGHTA, CDR2 FQGTGA. CDR3 length: 15 amino acids. CDR3 amino acids: CASSLGQRNNSPLHF. In nucleotides, the CDR3 is TGTGCCAGCAGCTTAGGACAGCGTAATAATTCACCCCTCCACTTT.

In this sample, this clone turned up a few times. The chain links TRBV7-9 to TRBJ1-2; 7 nucleotides agree with TRBD1. This CDR3 is 14 amino acids long. Germline-derived CDR1 and CDR2 are SEHNR and FQNEAQ (reference sequence). V lost 1 base, J lost 3 bases, and 2 bases stayed unmatched. The CDR3 region is CASSLGQGDYGYTF. For the CDR3, the DNA is TGTGCCAGCAGCTTAGGACAGGGAGACTATGGCTACACCTTC.

As regards this clone: With a far larger clone one base away, a read error is the likely cause. The CDR3 sequence is CASSLSWGGFYNEQYF. CDR3 DNA: TGTGCCAGCAGTTTATCTTGGGGGGGGTTCTACAATGAGCAGTACTTC. The V gene is TRBV27, the J gene TRBJ2-7; 7 nucleotides line up with TRBD2. Germline-derived CDR1 and CDR2 are MNHEY and SMNVEV (reference sequence). Trimming took 0 bases from V and 7 from J; bases not matched to a gene: 12. CDR3 length: 16 amino acids.

The CDR3 DNA follows: TGTGCCAGCAGCCATGCCACCAGGCGGGGGTCCGAGACCCAGTACTTC. Protein: CASSHATRRGSETQYF. The chain has TRBV14 and TRBJ2-5; 7 bases line up with TRBD2. The CDR3 covers 16 residues. Germline CDR1 SGHDN, CDR2 FVKESK. V shed 3 bases and J 5 bases; nucleotides not matched to a gene: 12.

The V and J genes are TRBV9 and TRBJ2-3, with a possible D match to TRBD1 (5 bases). The CDR3 has 16 amino acids. CDR1 and CDR2 from the germline V gene are SGDLS and YYNGEE. Trimming cost V 0 bases and J 2 bases, with 13 bases left between them. CDR3 amino acids: CASSVEDKRYTDTQYF. The DNA of the CDR3 is TGTGCCAGCAGCGTAGAGGACAAACGCTACACAGATACGCAGTATTTT.

This chain links TRBV9 with TRBJ2-7, with 7 bases identical to TRBD1. Per germline, CDR1 SGDLS and CDR2 YYNGEE. The length of the CDR3 is 15 residues. V trimming: 3 bases; J trimming: 5 bases; junction bases outside the gene matches: 11. The CDR3 DNA reads TGTGCCAGCAGCGAACACCCGACAGGGAAGAACGAGCAGTACTTC. Translating it yields CASSEHPTGKNEQYF.

This CDR3 reads CASGSPVRGQFF. Here the CDR3 DNA reads TGTGCTAGTGGGTCCCCGGTCAGGGGGCAGTTCTTC. The genes are TRBV12-5 and TRBJ2-1; maybe TRBD1 (6 bases). In germline, CDR1 is LGHNT, CDR2 FRNRAP. CDR3 length: 12 amino acids. V was cut by 6 bases and J by 12 bases, with 15 bases left in between.

The genes are TRBV19 and TRBJ2-2; TRBD2 is a possible D gene (5 bases). The V end was cut by 5 bases, the J end by 3 bases, with 13 bases between. The CDR3 spans 15 residues. Germline V lookup: CDR1 LNHDA, CDR2 SQIVND (reference sequence). This CDR3 is CASSPSWTYTGELFF. The DNA for the CDR3 is TGTGCCAGTAGTCCCTCCTGGACTTACACCGGGGAGCTGTTTTTT.

The chain employs TRBV28 and TRBJ1-2, with 7 bases fitting TRBD1. This CDR3 comprises 13 residues. V shed 5 bases, J shed 4 bases, and the junction held 4 bases outside the gene matches. Germline CDR1 MDHEN, CDR2 SYDVKM. CDR3 in amino acids: CASSNGQVYGYTF. In nucleotides, the CDR3 is TGTGCCAGCAGTAACGGACAGGTCTATGGCTACACCTTC.

The chain recombines TRBV5-4 with TRBJ2-7, with 7 positions matching TRBD1. After removal of 3 bases from V and 5 bases from J, the junction contained 11 bases not matched to a gene. The CDR3 is 15 residues long. Germline V gene data show CDR1 as SGHNT and CDR2 as YYREEE (reference sequence). For the CDR3, the DNA is TGTGCCAGCAGCTCGTACATGACAGGGAAAAACGAGCAGTACTTC. It is translated as CASSSYMTGKNEQYF.

DNA of the CDR3: TGCGCCAGCAGCTTGGGATTAGCGGGAGACACAGATACGCAGTATTTT. This codes for CASSLGLAGDTDTQYF. This chain links TRBV5-1 with TRBJ2-3; 9 positions agree with TRBD2. CDR1 and CDR2 from the germline V gene are SGHRS and YFSETQ. V shed 0 bases, J shed 2 bases, and the junction held 4 bases outside the gene matches. The CDR3 totals 16 residues.

The J gene is TRBJ1-2, the V gene TRBV4-2; 9 nucleotides agree with TRBD1. This CDR3 has 17 amino acids. Trimming took 0 bases from V and 5 from J; bases not matched to a gene: 10. The germline V gene encodes CDR1 LGHNA and CDR2 YNFKEQ. Written as DNA, the CDR3 is TGTGCCAGCAGCCAAGATATTGGGACAGGGTCCTTTTATGGCTACACCTTC. Encoded protein: CASSQDIGTGSFYGYTF.